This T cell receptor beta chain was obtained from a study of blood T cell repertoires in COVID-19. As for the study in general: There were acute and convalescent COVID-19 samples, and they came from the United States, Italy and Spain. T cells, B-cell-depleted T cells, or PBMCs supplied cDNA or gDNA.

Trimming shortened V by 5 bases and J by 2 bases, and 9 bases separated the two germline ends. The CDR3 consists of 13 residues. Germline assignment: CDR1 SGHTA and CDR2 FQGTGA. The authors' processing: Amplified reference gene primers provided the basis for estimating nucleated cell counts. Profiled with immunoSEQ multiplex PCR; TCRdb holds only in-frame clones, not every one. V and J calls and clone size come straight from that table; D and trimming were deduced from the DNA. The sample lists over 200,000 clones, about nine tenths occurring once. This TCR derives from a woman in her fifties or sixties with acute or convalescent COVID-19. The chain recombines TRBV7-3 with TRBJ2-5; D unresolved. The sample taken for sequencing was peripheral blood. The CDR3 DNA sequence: TGTGCCAGCAGCCCGTCGCGGCAAGAGACCCAGTACTTC. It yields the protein CASSPSRQETQYF.